Presented here are 25 T cell receptor beta chains from one specimen sequenced in a study of T cell changes during pregnancy in multiple sclerosis. The assay was immunoSEQ multiplex PCR, and TCRdb's table has in-frame clones only and misses some. Of 40,000 to 55,000 clones in the sample, more than 80% were seen once. Specimen: CD4+ T cells from peripheral blood mononuclear cells, collected before pregnancy. These receptors all stem from a female donor with multiple sclerosis, enrolled in a pregnancy study.

The chain recombines TRBV15 with TRBJ1-3; perhaps TRBD1 as D (6 bases). V gave up 4 bases and J gave up 2 bases, with 12 bases separating them. Germline V CDR1 and CDR2: LNHNV, YYDKDF (reference sequence). The CDR3 is 15 amino acids. This CDR3 is CATSTTGLTGNTIYF. For the CDR3, the DNA is TGTGCCACCAGCACAACAGGGCTTACTGGAAACACCATATATTTT.

This clone was seen just once. The rearrangement links TRBV10-2 to TRBJ2-7, with 9 bases matching TRBD1. The CDR3 extends over 15 amino acids. Germline loops: CDR1 WSHSY, CDR2 SAAADI. J was trimmed by 2 bases and V by 6 bases; bases with no gene match: 8. The CDR3 sequence: CASRIRQGETYEQYF. In DNA, the CDR3 is TGCGCCAGCAGAATACGACAGGGGGAGACCTACGAGCAGTACTTC.

The chain recombines TRBV4-3 with TRBJ2-3, with D possibly matching TRBD2 (5 bases). The CDR3 runs 15 residues. CDR1 is LGHNA, CDR2 YSLEER, per germline. The germline V and J ends were trimmed by 0 bases and 5 bases, with 12 bases remaining between them. The CDR3 nucleotides are TGCGCCAGCAGCCAAGATATAGGCGGAGGAGATACGCAGTATTTT. This translates into CASSQDIGGGDTQYF.

The table lists this clone with a count of one. In nucleotides, the CDR3 is TGTGCCAGCAGAGCAACAGGGGGCACGAGCTCCTACGAGCAGTACTTC. Translated: CASRATGGTSSYEQYF. The J gene is TRBJ2-7, the V gene TRBV28, with TRBD1 matching over 9 bases. This CDR3 spans 16 amino acids. Germline loops: CDR1 MDHEN, CDR2 SYDVKM. Trimming cost V 6 bases and J 0 bases; bases outside gene matches: 9.

The genes are TRBV27 and TRBJ2-2; D is ambiguous. The ends were cut back, 9 bases at V and 3 bases at J, with 11 bases in the middle. CDR1 MNHEY and CDR2 SMNVEV come from the germline V gene (reference sequence). This CDR3 is 13 amino acids long. CDR3 loop: CASSSEDTGELFF. DNA for the CDR3: TGTGCCAGTTCGTCCGAGGACACCGGGGAGCTGTTTTTT.

The V gene is TRBV25-1, the J gene TRBJ2-6; TRBD2 is a possible D gene (6 bases). The ends were cut back, 8 bases at V and 1 base at J, with 12 bases in the middle. This CDR3 spans 15 amino acids. From germline, CDR1 is MGHDK and CDR2 SYGVNS. CDR3 protein: CASVARGSGANVLTF. The DNA of the CDR3 is TGTGCCAGCGTCGCTCGGGGGTCTGGGGCCAACGTCCTGACTTTC.

The V call is TRBV23-1, the J call TRBJ1-1; 10 bases agree with TRBD1. TRBV23-1 is placed among ORFs of uncertain function. The CDR3 spans 15 residues. Trimming at V came to 4 bases and at J to 1 base, leaving 3 bases not matched to a gene. The CDR3, as DNA: TGCGCCAGCAGTCTCGGGACAGGGGCGAACACTGAAGCTTTCTTT. Protein product: CASSLGTGANTEAFF.

The gene calls are TRBV27 and TRBJ1-2, with D possibly matching TRBD1 (6 bases). This CDR3 has 18 residues. V dropped 3 bases and J dropped 6 bases, with 26 bases sitting between them. Germline CDR1 and CDR2: MNHEY and SMNVEV (reference sequence). The CDR3 DNA reads as TGTGCCAGCAGTTTCTACCCCGGGGCAGGGGTGATAGAGGATGGCTACACCTTC. This sequence encodes CASSFYPGAGVIEDGYTF.

This clone appeared once. This sequence joins TRBV4-1 and TRBJ1-2, with 8 bases matching TRBD1. The V gene's germline CDR1 is MGHRA and CDR2 YSYEKL. The CDR3 length is 15 residues. Germline trimming cut 1 base from V and 8 bases from J; bases unmatched to any gene: 9. CDR3 DNA: TGCGCCAGCAGCCAAGCGGACAGGGAATTGAAGGGCTACACCTTC. The encoded protein is CASSQADRELKGYTF.

The chain combines TRBV5-1 with TRBJ2-1; a weak D match, TRBD2 (6 bases). CDR1 and CDR2 (germline): SGHRS, YFSETQ. There are 15 residues in the CDR3. Trimming pared 2 bases from V and 9 bases from J, leaving 18 bases between. CDR3 coding DNA: TGCGCCAGCAGCTTTGTTAGCGGAGTGGGTGGTGAGCAGTTCTTC. This gives the protein CASSFVSGVGGEQFF.

The sample holds a few counts of this clone. J is TRBJ1-2 and V is TRBV7-9; TRBD1 agrees at 7 bases. Germline V gives CDR1 SEHNR, CDR2 FQNEAQ (reference sequence). J gave up 8 bases and V 3 bases, and 3 bases lay outside the gene matches. The CDR3 is made up of 12 amino acids. The CDR3, as DNA: TGTGCCAGCAGCTTTAACAGGGGCGGCTACACCTTC. Residues: CASSFNRGGYTF.

The chain carries TRBV2 and TRBJ2-4; D unclear. This CDR3 spans 13 amino acids. Germline V lookup: CDR1 SNHLY, CDR2 FYNNEI. Trimming took off 11 bases at V and 0 bases at J, with 11 bases between the two ends. The CDR3 spells CACRSLAKNIQYF. The CDR3 nucleotides read TGTGCCTGTCGGAGCCTAGCCAAAAACATTCAGTACTTC. Full variable domain (outside the CDR3, taken from reference TRBV2 and TRBJ2-4): EPEVTQTPSHQVTQMGQEVILRCVPISNHLYFYWYRQILGQKVEFLVSFYNNEISEKSEIFDDQFSVERPDGSNFTLKIRSTKLEDSAMYFCACRSLAKNIQYFGAGTRLSVL.

The CDR3 reads CASSPWRGPSGPEQFF. The CDR3 bases are TGTGCCAGCAGCCCCTGGAGGGGACCCAGCGGGCCTGAGCAGTTCTTC. The V and J genes are TRBV5-4 and TRBJ2-1, with D perhaps matching TRBD2 (6 bases). The V gene lost 4 bases and the J gene lost 9 bases, with 23 bases spanning the gap. This CDR3 has 16 residues. Per the germline V gene, CDR1 is SGHNT and CDR2 is YYREEE (reference sequence).

Only one count was recorded for this clone. The genes are TRBV27 and TRBJ1-4; no firm D call. The ends were cut back, 6 bases at V and 7 bases at J, with 15 bases in the middle. CDR3 length: 14 amino acids. Germline V CDR1 and CDR2: MNHEY, SMNVEV (reference sequence). The CDR3: CASSPTGIGEKLFF. Written as DNA, the CDR3 is TGTGCCAGCAGCCCAACCGGGATTGGTGAAAAACTGTTTTTT.

The CDR3 DNA follows: TGTGCCAGCAGCTTAGGAGCCGCCCAGACCCAGTACTTC. Translating it yields CASSLGAAQTQYF. The chain combines TRBV11-2 with TRBJ2-5; no clear D gene. This CDR3 has 13 residues. The germline gives CDR1 SGHAT, CDR2 FQNNGV. V was trimmed by 1 base and J by 6 bases, leaving 9 bases between them.

The chain couples TRBV27 to TRBJ1-1; maybe TRBD1 (5 bases). The V gene lost 1 base and the J gene lost 0 bases, with 12 bases spanning the gap. Germline V gene lookup returns CDR1 MNHEY and CDR2 SMNVEV (reference sequence). The CDR3 covers 16 residues. DNA for the CDR3: TGTGCCAGCAGTTTATTAAAGGAGGGGTTGAACACTGAAGCTTTCTTT. Encoded protein: CASSLLKEGLNTEAFF.

The chain joins TRBV7-2 to TRBJ2-5, with TRBD2 matching over 12 bases. CDR1 is SGHTA and CDR2 is FQGNSA in the germline V gene. The CDR3 loop spans 16 amino acids. V shed 5 bases and J 6 bases; nucleotides not matched to a gene: 10. CDR3 loop: CASSPGLAGGPKTQYF. CDR3 nucleotide sequence: TGTGCCAGCAGCCCCGGCCTAGCGGGAGGGCCCAAGACCCAGTACTTC.

This chain connects TRBV4-1 to TRBJ2-3; D unresolved. Germline V gene sequence: CDR1 MGHRA, CDR2 YSYEKL. The V and J ends lost 4 bases and 6 bases respectively, with 11 bases between them. The CDR3 totals 13 residues. CDR3 amino acids: CASSPPGADTQYF. CDR3 bases: TGCGCCAGCAGCCCCCCAGGCGCGGATACGCAGTATTTT.

This clone has just one count. CDR3 nucleotide sequence: TGTGCCAGCAGCGCCAGAGGGGGCTGGAACACTGAAGCTTTCTTT. It codes for CASSARGGWNTEAFF. V usage is TRBV5-4 and J usage is TRBJ1-1; 7 bases are shared with TRBD1. The trim removed 4 bases at V and 1 base at J, leaving 7 bases unmatched. Germline V gives CDR1 SGHNT, CDR2 YYREEE (reference sequence). The CDR3 consists of 15 residues. The whole variable domain, filled in from reference TRBV5-4 and TRBJ1-1, reads ETGVTQSPTHLIKTRGQQVTLRCSSQSGHNTVSWYQQALGQGPQFIFQYYREEENGRGNFPPRFSGLQFPNYSSELNVNALELDDSALYLCASSARGGWNTEAFFGQGTRLTVV.

This clone was counted once. The CDR3 bases are TGTGCCAGTAGTATGGACAGGGGGACTAGCCCGCCCTCTGGGGCCAACGTCCTGACTTTC. Amino acid sequence: CASSMDRGTSPPSGANVLTF. The chain carries TRBV19 and TRBJ2-6; perhaps TRBD1 as D (10 bases). This CDR3 has 20 amino acids. The germline CDR1 and CDR2 sequences are LNHDA and SQIVND (reference sequence). The V gene lost 3 bases and the J gene lost 0 bases, with 21 bases spanning the gap.

This clone was detected only once. The chain joins TRBV20-1 to TRBJ1-5; tentative D call: TRBD1 (6 bases). Germline V gives CDR1 DFQATT, CDR2 SNEGSKA (reference sequence). There are 11 residues in the CDR3. The V end lost 4 bases, the J end lost 9 bases, and 10 bases lay between the germline ends. CDR3 DNA sequence: TGCAGTGCTAAGCGAGGGGGGCCCCAGCATTTT. Protein product: CSAKRGGPQHF.

This sequence joins TRBV19 and TRBJ1-4; 7 bases fit TRBD1. Unmatched junction bases numbered 16, after V lost 10 bases and J lost 8 bases. The CDR3 loop spans 15 amino acids. From germline, CDR1 is LNHDA and CDR2 SQIVND (reference sequence). Here the CDR3 DNA reads TGTGCCACCGAGAGGGTAGGGGCAGGGGGAGAAAAACTGTTTTTT. It encodes CATERVGAGGEKLFF.

This sequence joins TRBV6-1 and TRBJ1-3; D is undetermined. V was clipped by 5 bases and J by 5 bases, with 13 bases between them. The CDR3 covers 14 residues. The germline gives CDR1 MNHNS, CDR2 SASEGT. The CDR3 DNA reads TGTGCCAGCAGTACGACGACTCAAAGAAACACCATATATTTT. This codes for CASSTTTQRNTIYF.

The chain is built from TRBV5-1 and TRBJ1-1; 12 nucleotides agree with TRBD1. V lost 4 bases, J lost 4 bases, and 8 bases stayed unmatched. CDR1 SGHRS and CDR2 YFSETQ come from the germline V gene. This CDR3 has 16 residues. DNA of the CDR3: TGCGCCAGCAGCGTTGGGGACAGGGGGCGGGTCACTGAAGCTTTCTTT. Translated: CASSVGDRGRVTEAFF. Combining the CDR3 with reference TRBV5-1 and TRBJ1-1 gives the whole variable domain KAGVTQTPRYLIKTRGQQVTLSCSPISGHRSVSWYQQTPGQGLQFLFEYFSETQRNKGNFPGRFSGRQFSNSRSEMNVSTLELGDSALYLCASSVGDRGRVTEAFFGQGTRLTVV.

The J gene is TRBJ2-3, the V gene TRBV10-3; D not certain. This CDR3 region has 15 residues. Germline CDR1 ENHRY, CDR2 SYGVKD. The V end was cut by 1 base, the J end by 0 bases, with 8 bases between. This chain's CDR3 is CAISEYGGSTDTQYF. In nucleotides, the CDR3 is TGTGCCATCAGTGAGTACGGCGGAAGCACAGATACGCAGTATTTT.